The 26 T cell receptor beta chains below all came from one sample that was sequenced in a study of blood T cell repertoires in COVID-19. Clones were sequenced by immunoSEQ multiplex PCR, and TCRdb holds only the in-frame ones, with some missing. The sample records roughly 290,000 clones, over 75% being singletons. What was sequenced was PBMCs or T cells enriched from blood (not recorded which). The source of these receptors is a man aged 25 to 45 who had recovered from COVID-19.

This chain links TRBV15 with TRBJ1-5, with 12 bases that match TRBD1. The CDR3 consists of 18 residues. Per the germline V gene, CDR1 is LNHNV and CDR2 is YYDKDF (reference sequence). J lost 8 bases, V lost 0 bases, and 11 bases had no gene match. CDR3 amino acids: CATSRDYRDRGRGEPQHF. For the CDR3, the DNA is TGTGCCACCAGCAGAGATTACCGGGACAGGGGGCGCGGGGAGCCCCAGCATTTT.

DNA of the CDR3: TGTGCCAGCAGCCGGAGCCGGGGTTATGGCTACACCTTC. Its protein product is CASSRSRGYGYTF. This rearrangement joins TRBV12-3 or TRBV12-4 to TRBJ1-2; D is unclear. Trimming pared 6 bases from V and 5 bases from J, leaving 13 bases between. The CDR3 totals 13 residues.

This clone came up once. V and J are TRBV6-1 and TRBJ1-5, with no clear D. CDR3 length equals 17 residues. The germline gives CDR1 MNHNS, CDR2 SASEGT. Trimming pared 1 base from V and 1 base from J, leaving 14 bases between. CDR3 sequence: CASSEGKWSTSNQPQHF. The CDR3 bases are TGTGCCAGCAGTGAAGGAAAATGGAGCACCAGCAATCAGCCCCAGCATTTT.

J is TRBJ2-7 and V is TRBV6-5; 7 nucleotides agree with TRBD1. Germline CDR1 reads MNHEY; CDR2 reads SVGAGI. Trimming took 5 bases from V and 2 from J; bases not matched to a gene: 6. This CDR3 is built from 14 residues. CDR3 coding DNA: TGTGCCAGCAGTCTTGACAGGGAGACCTACGAGCAGTACTTC. The encoded protein is CASSLDRETYEQYF.

V gene TRBV20-1 combines with J gene TRBJ1-1; tentatively, D is TRBD1 (5 bases). The germline V gene has CDR1 DFQATT and CDR2 SNEGSKA (reference sequence). The CDR3 extends over 12 amino acids. Trimming pared 3 bases from V and 7 bases from J, leaving 12 bases between. The CDR3 coding sequence is TGCAGTGCTAGTCGTTCAGGGATTGAAGCTTTCTTT. It is translated as CSASRSGIEAFF.

The rearrangement links TRBV4-3 to TRBJ2-7; TRBD2 matches at 8 bases. The germline gives CDR1 LGHNA, CDR2 YSLEER. This CDR3 has 15 amino acids. The V gene end was trimmed by 5 bases and the J gene end by 3 bases; junction bases not matched to a gene: 9. CDR3 sequence: CASSAQFGTSYEQYF. The CDR3 DNA is TGCGCCAGCAGCGCCCAGTTCGGGACTAGCTACGAGCAGTACTTC.

This clone occurred once. The J gene is TRBJ2-1, the V gene TRBV3-1 (or the pseudogene TRBV3-2), with D possibly TRBD2 on 5 matching bases. Germline values: CDR1 LGHDT, CDR2 YNNKEL (reference sequence). Trimming took off 2 bases at V and 3 bases at J, with 14 bases between the two ends. The CDR3 is made up of 16 amino acids. The chain's CDR3 is CASSQLQDSFYNEQFF. CDR3 DNA sequence: TGTGCCAGCAGCCAACTGCAGGACTCCTTCTACAATGAGCAGTTCTTC.

The rearrangement links TRBV7-2 to TRBJ1-2; TRBD1 matches 9 bases. Germline CDR1 reads SGHTA; CDR2 reads FQGNSA. The CDR3 covers 15 residues. V was pared by 2 bases and J by 7 bases, with 8 bases of the junction left unmatched. The CDR3 spells CASSLSDRGYSGYTF. In DNA, the CDR3 is TGTGCCAGCAGCTTATCGGACAGGGGATATTCTGGCTACACCTTC.

V usage is TRBV18 and J usage is TRBJ2-3, with D possibly being TRBD1 (6 bases). Trimming cost V 4 bases and J 6 bases, with 14 bases left between them. In germline, CDR1 is KGHSH, CDR2 LQKENI. The CDR3 consists of 14 residues. CDR3 protein: CASSLGTGSDTQYF. CDR3 in DNA: TGTGCCAGCTCACTAGGTACAGGGTCCGATACGCAGTATTTT.

CDR3 in DNA: TGTGCCAGCAGCCAAGAGGGCGGGGGGGGACCCAAGTACCAAGAGACCCAGTACTTC. Protein product: CASSQEGGGGPKYQETQYF. The rearrangement uses TRBV3-1 (or the pseudogene TRBV3-2) and TRBJ2-5, with 9 nucleotides matching TRBD2. Looked up from germline, CDR1 is LGHDT and CDR2 is YNNKEL (reference sequence). This CDR3 is 19 amino acids long. With V trimmed by 0 bases and J by 0 bases, 11 bases remained unmatched.

This chain uses TRBV4-1 with TRBJ1-2; TRBD1 matches 7 bases. Trimming removed 4 bases from V and 8 bases from J; junction bases left unmatched: 4. CDR1 and CDR2 (germline): MGHRA, YSYEKL. This CDR3 region has 12 residues. CDR3 residues: CASSPGTDGYTF. The DNA for the CDR3 is TGCGCCAGCAGCCCCGGGACAGACGGCTACACCTTC.

V usage is TRBV19 and J usage is TRBJ1-1; a possible D gene is TRBD1 (5 bases). This CDR3 has 11 residues. The V and J ends lost 10 bases and 4 bases respectively, with 10 bases between them. Germline CDR1 LNHDA, CDR2 SQIVND (reference sequence). CDR3 nucleotides: TGTGCCACCACCCAGGGCACTGAAGCTTTCTTT. It translates to CATTQGTEAFF.

This chain joins TRBV12-3 or TRBV12-4 and TRBJ1-2, with a possible D match to TRBD1 (6 bases). V lost 6 bases and J 3 bases, leaving 11 bases between the germline ends. The CDR3 loop spans 13 amino acids. The CDR3 protein is CASSPGQYYGYTF. The CDR3, as DNA: TGTGCCAGCAGCCCCGGACAGTACTATGGCTACACCTTC.

The rearrangement uses TRBV5-4 and TRBJ1-2; 8 bases are a match to TRBD1. CDR1 and CDR2 (germline): SGHNT, YYREEE (reference sequence). CDR3 length: 14 amino acids. Losses at the gene ends were 4 bases for V and 4 bases for J; bases not matched to a gene: 6. Here the CDR3 DNA reads TGTGCCAGCAGCCCAAGACAGGGGCGCTATGGCTACACCTTC. It codes for CASSPRQGRYGYTF.

The chain employs TRBV9 and TRBJ1-2; 7 bases match TRBD1. Germline V gene data show CDR1 as SGDLS and CDR2 as YYNGEE. The V segment lost 4 bases and the J segment 1 base; nucleotides outside the gene matches: 10. The CDR3 is 16 amino acids. CDR3 nucleotide sequence: TGTGCCAGCAGCCCTAAGGGACAGACATTTAACTATGGCTACACCTTC. This gives the protein CASSPKGQTFNYGYTF.

The chain's CDR3 is CASSLPKTGTHNSPLHF. The CDR3 region has the DNA TGTGCCAGCAGCCTCCCTAAGACAGGGACCCATAATTCACCCCTCCACTTT. The J gene is TRBJ1-6, the V gene TRBV9, with TRBD1 matching 7 bases. CDR1 is SGDLS and CDR2 is YYNGEE in the germline V gene. V gave up 4 bases and J gave up 5 bases; unmatched junction bases: 12. The CDR3 spans 17 residues.

The chain recombines TRBV12-5 with TRBJ2-2; 7 nucleotides match TRBD2. J lost 8 bases, V lost 7 bases, and 10 bases had no gene match. CDR3 length equals 14 residues. From germline, CDR1 is LGHNT and CDR2 FRNRAP. CDR3 DNA: TGTGCTAGTGCCAACAGCGGGGCCACGGGGGAGCTGTTTTTT. It encodes CASANSGATGELFF.

This sequence joins TRBV27 and TRBJ1-6; 9 nucleotides line up with TRBD1. Germline assignment: CDR1 MNHEY and CDR2 SMNVEV (reference sequence). The CDR3 totals 15 residues. Losses at the gene ends were 6 bases for V and 5 bases for J; bases not matched to a gene: 5. CDR3 sequence reads: CASRPGTGNNSPLHF. The CDR3 coding sequence is TGTGCCAGCAGACCCGGGACAGGGAATAATTCACCCCTCCACTTT.

V gene TRBV5-4 combines with J gene TRBJ2-7, with 9 bases lining up with TRBD1. CDR1 SGHNT and CDR2 YYREEE come from the germline V gene (reference sequence). The V and J ends lost 0 bases and 4 bases, in that order; junction bases with no gene match: 5. The CDR3 sequence is 15 residues long. The chain's CDR3 is CASSLDRGHLYEQYF. DNA of the CDR3: TGTGCCAGCAGCTTGGACAGGGGGCACCTATACGAGCAGTACTTC.

On this clone: A junction boundary mismatches the germline segment, possibly from a read error. The V and J genes are TRBV4-2 and TRBJ1-2; no clear D gene. Germline CDR1 LGHNA, CDR2 YNFKEQ. This CDR3 region has 13 residues. The CDR3 is CASSQGVASGYTF. The DNA of the CDR3 is TGTGCCAGCAGTCAAGGTGTGGCTAGCGGCTACACCTTC.

This chain joins TRBV6-2 or TRBV6-3 and TRBJ2-2, with 9 nucleotides matching TRBD2. This CDR3 has 16 residues. With V trimmed by 4 bases and J by 6 bases, 9 bases remained unmatched. Germline V gene sequence: CDR1 MNHEY, CDR2 SVGEGT. CDR3 nucleotides: TGTGCCAGCAGTTCCTCTCGGCGGGGGGGCCCCGGGGAGCTGTTTTTT. Protein: CASSSSRRGGPGELFF.

This chain joins TRBV6-1 and TRBJ2-7; 7 bases map to TRBD1. Unmatched junction bases numbered 7, after V lost 3 bases and J lost 2 bases. The CDR3 totals 15 residues. The germline CDR1 and CDR2 sequences are MNHNS and SASEGT. The DNA of the CDR3 is TGTGCCAGCAGTGATCTATGGACAGGAGCCTACGAGCAGTACTTC. Translating gives CASSDLWTGAYEQYF.

This sequence joins TRBV7-9 and TRBJ1-3; D perhaps matches TRBD1 (5 bases). The CDR3 has 16 amino acids. Germline V gene lookup returns CDR1 SEHNR and CDR2 FQNEAQ (reference sequence). Trimming took 2 bases from V and 3 from J, leaving 14 bases between them. The CDR3, as DNA: TGTGCCAGCAGCTTATCATCCCGCAGGGTTGGAAACACCATATATTTT. This codes for CASSLSSRRVGNTIYF.

This sequence joins TRBV27 and TRBJ1-2; unclear D gene. Trimming took off 6 bases at V and 2 bases at J, with 13 bases between the two ends. CDR1 and CDR2 from the germline V gene are MNHEY and SMNVEV (reference sequence). The CDR3 runs 14 residues. CDR3 amino acids: CASRKMYKNYGYTF. The CDR3 DNA follows: TGTGCCAGCAGGAAGATGTACAAGAACTATGGCTACACCTTC.

The chain carries TRBV5-1 and TRBJ1-1; 7 bases map to TRBD1. CDR3 size: 15 residues. Germline assignment: CDR1 SGHRS and CDR2 YFSETQ. V shed 0 bases and J 3 bases; nucleotides not matched to a gene: 5. The CDR3: CASSLEGRGDTEAFF. CDR3 DNA sequence: TGCGCCAGCAGCTTGGAGGGCAGGGGGGACACTGAAGCTTTCTTT. The complete variable domain, with remaining parts taken from reference TRBV5-1 and TRBJ1-1, reads KAGVTQTPRYLIKTRGQQVTLSCSPISGHRSVSWYQQTPGQGLQFLFEYFSETQRNKGNFPGRFSGRQFSNSRSEMNVSTLELGDSALYLCASSLEGRGDTEAFFGQGTRLTVV.

The rearrangement links TRBV19 to TRBJ1-6; D ambiguous. Per the germline V gene, CDR1 is LNHDA and CDR2 is SQIVND (reference sequence). The CDR3 covers 13 residues. V was trimmed by 7 bases and J by 5 bases, leaving 9 bases between them. The CDR3 nucleotides read TGTGCCAGTAACAGTCTAAATAATTCACCCCTCCACTTT. It yields the protein CASNSLNNSPLHF.